This entry is about one TCR beta chain. The CDR3 has 10 residues. Sequencing used immunoSEQ multiplex PCR; TCRdb keeps in-frame clones, though not all of them. The data hold about 70,000 clones, with 75% to 95% observed a single time. These data come from a study of T cell changes during pregnancy in multiple sclerosis. This sequence originates from a female donor with multiple sclerosis, enrolled in a pregnancy study. This sample comprised peripheral blood, obtained in the first trimester of pregnancy. The chain is built from TRBV5-3 and TRBJ1-4; no firm D call. TRBV5-3 is reported as an ORF; its role is uncertain. The CDR3 nucleotides are TGTGCACGCGGGGATGAAAAACTGTTTTTT. Encoded protein: CARGDEKLFF.